This T cell receptor beta chain was documented in a study of shared clonotypes between healthy human individuals. The CDR3 extends over 14 amino acids. V trimming: 5 bases; J trimming: 6 bases; junction bases outside the gene matches: 8. Germline values: CDR1 SQVTM, CDR2 ANQGSEA. Each subset's genomic DNA was shared equally among a number of immunoSEQ plates. TCRdb's table, derived via immunoSEQ multiplex PCR, lists solely in-frame clones and lacks some. The repertoire consists of about 1.5 million clones, with 98% occurring once and the leading ten covering approximately 0.45%. This chain joins TRBV29-1 and TRBJ2-2; 8 positions match TRBD1. The sequencing sample was made of naive CD4+ T cells sorted from blood. Subset described: CD45RA+ positively selected. This clonotype was sampled from a man aged 30 to 39 in good health. This chain's CDR3 is CSVRMTGDPGELFF. The CDR3 region has the DNA TGCAGCGTTAGAATGACAGGGGACCCCGGGGAGCTGTTTTTT.